One and the same sample provided the 24 T cell receptor beta chains below, sequenced in a study of blood T cell repertoires in COVID-19 (dated by TCRdb to 2018 to 2021). To prepare the library, the immunoSEQ multiplex PCR assay was applied. This immuneACCESS table, as held by TCRdb, lists in-frame sequences with V and J called but not all clones. Of the missing ones, under half trace to an unresolved V gene in checked studies; the others have no known cause. The sample contains approximately 200,000 clones, around 82% of them found a single time. The ten largest clones take up about 3% of the sample. The sample comprised peripheral blood. The source of these receptors is a woman in her thirties who had recovered from COVID-19.

V and J are TRBV7-2 and TRBJ1-1; possible D gene TRBD1, 5 bases. The CDR3 is 14 residues long. Germline CDR1 is SGHTA and CDR2 is FQGNSA. The germline V and J ends were trimmed by 5 bases and 5 bases, with 15 bases remaining between them. The CDR3 region is CASSAWGGRTEAFF. DNA for the CDR3: TGTGCCAGCAGCGCCTGGGGGGGGAGGACTGAAGCTTTCTTT.

The chain recombines TRBV30 with TRBJ2-1, with 10 bases that match TRBD1. CDR3 length: 11 residues. The trim removed 0 bases at V and 16 bases at J, leaving 3 bases unmatched. CDR1 and CDR2 from the germline V gene are GTSNPN and SVGIG (reference sequence). The CDR3 nucleotides read TGTGCCTGGAGTGTAGGGGACAGGGGTTTCTTC. It codes for CAWSVGDRGFF.

The DNA of the CDR3 is TGTGCCAGCAGCTTTACAGGGCCGGGCACCGGGGAGCTGTTTTTT. Translation gives CASSFTGPGTGELFF. The chain combines TRBV7-9 with TRBJ2-2, with D possibly being TRBD1 (6 bases). Per the germline V gene, CDR1 is SEHNR and CDR2 is FQNEAQ (reference sequence). The CDR3 extends over 15 amino acids. V lost 3 bases, J lost 4 bases, and 12 bases lay in between.

The chain combines TRBV28 with TRBJ2-7, with 9 positions matching TRBD1. With 2 bases clipped from V and 4 bases from J, the junction kept 9 bases outside the gene matches. Germline V gives CDR1 MDHEN, CDR2 SYDVKM. The CDR3 is 16 amino acids. The CDR3 is CASSLPLTGGGYEQYF. The CDR3 DNA reads as TGTGCCAGCAGTTTACCTTTAACAGGGGGCGGGTACGAGCAGTACTTC.

V and J are TRBV27 and TRBJ1-2; D remains ambiguous. Between the trimmed V and J ends, which lost 2 bases and 5 bases, there was a span of 6 bases. Per the germline V gene, CDR1 is MNHEY and CDR2 is SMNVEV (reference sequence). CDR3 length equals 12 residues. CDR3 DNA sequence: TGTGCCAGCAGTTTAGAGGGTTATGGCTACACCTTC. This gives the protein CASSLEGYGYTF.

The genes are TRBV6-5 and TRBJ1-1; 9 nucleotides agree with TRBD1. There are 15 residues in the CDR3. V trimming: 8 bases; J trimming: 4 bases; junction bases outside the gene matches: 11. Germline-derived CDR1 and CDR2 are MNHEY and SVGAGI. The CDR3 reads CASDPGQGGATEAFF. DNA for the CDR3: TGTGCCAGCGATCCGGGACAGGGCGGTGCCACTGAAGCTTTCTTT.

The chain recombines TRBV19 with TRBJ2-1, with TRBD2 matching 9 bases. V was clipped by 6 bases and J by 4 bases; unmatched bases: 7. Germline-derived CDR1 and CDR2 are LNHDA and SQIVND (reference sequence). The CDR3 is 15 amino acids. CDR3 in DNA: TGTGCCAGTAGATTTAGCGGGAGTAAATACAATGAGCAGTTCTTC. Translating gives CASRFSGSKYNEQFF.

The genes are TRBV25-1 and TRBJ1-1; tentatively, D is TRBD1 (5 bases). V lost 3 bases and J lost 7, with 6 bases in between. Looked up from germline, CDR1 is MGHDK and CDR2 is SYGVNS. CDR3 length: 11 residues. The CDR3 spells CASSEGLEAFF. The CDR3 nucleotides are TGTGCCAGCAGTGAGGGACTTGAAGCTTTCTTT.

V gene TRBV9 combines with J gene TRBJ2-1, with 8 bases fitting TRBD2. CDR3 size: 21 residues. Trimming at V came to 0 bases and at J to 0 bases, leaving 17 bases not matched to a gene. CDR1 is SGDLS, CDR2 YYNGEE, per germline. CDR3 DNA sequence: TGTGCCAGCAGCGTAGAGGCCCCTTGGCGAGCGGGAGATCCCTCCTACAATGAGCAGTTCTTC. Protein: CASSVEAPWRAGDPSYNEQFF.

The chain joins TRBV7-9 to TRBJ1-1; 8 bases line up with TRBD1. The CDR3 contains 14 residues. V was pared by 3 bases and J by 3 bases, with 3 bases of the junction left unmatched. CDR1 and CDR2 from the germline V gene are SEHNR and FQNEAQ (reference sequence). CDR3 in amino acids: CASSFETGDTEAFF. As DNA, the CDR3 is TGTGCCAGCAGCTTCGAGACAGGGGACACTGAAGCTTTCTTT.

This clone was found once. The rearrangement uses TRBV28 and TRBJ1-2; 7 bases align to TRBD1. V dropped 6 bases and J dropped 1; count of bases not matched to a gene: 8. The CDR3 has 15 amino acids. Per germline, CDR1 MDHEN and CDR2 SYDVKM. CDR3 in DNA: TGTGCCAGCAGCTTGGCGGACAGGTTTAACTATGGCTACACCTTC. Translated, it gives CASSLADRFNYGYTF.

The chain uses TRBV19 and TRBJ1-5, with 10 bases identical to TRBD1. The CDR3 contains 16 residues. The J segment lost 0 bases and the V segment lost 9 bases, leaving 8 bases of the junction unmatched. CDR1 and CDR2 from the germline V gene are LNHDA and SQIVND (reference sequence). The CDR3 DNA reads TGTGCCAGGCGACAGGGGGCCGGGACTAGCAATCAGCCCCAGCATTTT. Translating it yields CARRQGAGTSNQPQHF.

The CDR3: CASSELAGPTGELFF. CDR3 sequence (DNA): TGTGCCAGCAGTGAACTGGCAGGGCCCACCGGGGAGCTGTTTTTT. V is TRBV25-1 and J is TRBJ2-2; D is possibly TRBD1 (5 bases). V lost 2 bases and J lost 4, with 11 bases in between. The CDR3 extends over 15 amino acids. Per germline, CDR1 MGHDK and CDR2 SYGVNS.

The CDR3 loop reads CASSPTGIVNTEAFF. The CDR3 DNA reads TGTGCCAGCAGCCCTACGGGAATAGTGAACACTGAAGCTTTCTTT. This chain joins TRBV27 and TRBJ1-1; D not resolved. The CDR3 has 15 residues. The V and J ends lost 6 bases and 0 bases respectively, with 14 bases between them. Per germline, CDR1 MNHEY and CDR2 SMNVEV (reference sequence).

The chain employs TRBV7-2 and TRBJ2-7; possibly TRBD2 for D (6 bases). This CDR3 comprises 14 residues. The germline gives CDR1 SGHTA, CDR2 FQGNSA. V was pared by 2 bases and J by 2 bases, with 10 bases between. CDR3 DNA: TGTGCCAGCAGCTTAACCGGCGGGACCTACGAGCAGTACTTC. Amino acid sequence: CASSLTGGTYEQYF.

About this clone itself: The junction departs from germline at one end; a sequencing error may be responsible. The chain employs TRBV7-7 and TRBJ2-2; a possible D gene is TRBD2 (5 bases). The CDR3 runs 13 residues. Germline V gene sequence: CDR1 SSHAT, CDR2 FNYEAQ (reference sequence). The CDR3 here is CASSVLESGELFF. The CDR3 DNA follows: TGTGCTAGCAGCGTACTAGAATCCGGGGAGCTGTTTTTT.

The chain is built from TRBV27 and TRBJ2-3, with 12 bases lining up with TRBD2. This CDR3 is 17 amino acids long. The germline V gene has CDR1 MNHEY and CDR2 SMNVEV (reference sequence). With V trimmed by 4 bases and J by 0 bases, 5 bases remained unmatched. The CDR3 loop reads CASSSLGTSGSTDTQYF. The DNA of the CDR3 is TGTGCCAGCAGTTCCCTGGGGACTAGCGGGAGCACAGATACGCAGTATTTT.

This clone showed up just a few times. The J gene is TRBJ2-2, the V gene TRBV5-4; 10 positions agree with TRBD2. Germline CDR1 reads SGHNT; CDR2 reads YYREEE (reference sequence). V was clipped by 2 bases and J by 3 bases; unmatched bases: 4. The CDR3 runs to 16 residues. CDR3 bases: TGTGCCAGCAGCTTCGGACTAGCGGAATACACCGGGGAGCTGTTTTTT. It yields the protein CASSFGLAEYTGELFF.

The rearrangement uses TRBV3-1 (or the pseudogene TRBV3-2) and TRBJ2-1; 7 bases line up with TRBD1. The germline V gene has CDR1 LGHDT and CDR2 YNNKEL (reference sequence). The ends lost 2 bases at V and 13 bases at J; junction bases unmatched: 5. There are 12 residues in the CDR3. The chain's CDR3 is CASSQPGTDQFF. In DNA, the CDR3 is TGTGCCAGCAGCCAACCTGGGACAGATCAGTTCTTC.

The chain has TRBV30 and TRBJ2-5; 14 bases map to TRBD2. Germline V CDR1 and CDR2: GTSNPN, SVGIG (reference sequence). The CDR3 contains 15 residues. The trim removed 1 base at V and 4 bases at J, leaving 2 bases unmatched. Here the CDR3 DNA reads TGTGCCTGGAGTGCGGGACTAGCGGGAGCAGAGACCCAGTACTTC. It codes for CAWSAGLAGAETQYF.

The rearrangement uses TRBV12-3 or TRBV12-4 and TRBJ1-2; possible D gene TRBD1, 6 bases. V gave up 1 base and J gave up 8 bases, with 8 bases separating them. This CDR3 contains 12 residues. The CDR3 protein is CASSLGGQGYTF. CDR3 bases: TGTGCCAGCAGTTTAGGGGGGCAGGGCTACACCTTC.

The chain carries TRBV7-8 and TRBJ1-2; 7 bases fit TRBD1. Germline CDR1 reads SGHVS; CDR2 reads FQNEAQ. The CDR3 has 16 amino acids. Germline trimming cut 2 bases from V and 5 bases from J; bases unmatched to any gene: 11. The CDR3 spells CASSLTLTGRLYGYTF. CDR3 DNA sequence: TGTGCCAGCAGCTTAACTCTGACAGGGCGTCTTTATGGCTACACCTTC. The full variable domain, with the rest looked up from reference TRBV7-8 and TRBJ1-2, is GAGVSQSPRYKVAKRGQDVALRCDPISGHVSLFWYQQALGQGPEFLTYFQNEAQLDKSGLPSDRFFAERPEGSVSTLKIQRTQQEDSAVYLCASSLTLTGRLYGYTFGSGTRLTVV.

The chain uses TRBV5-1 and TRBJ1-5; 11 bases fit TRBD1. This CDR3 spans 16 amino acids. CDR1 and CDR2 from the germline V gene are SGHRS and YFSETQ. J was trimmed by 6 bases and V by 0 bases; bases with no gene match: 5. The CDR3 reads CASSLGTGGLPQPQHF. The CDR3 region has the DNA TGCGCCAGCAGCTTGGGGACAGGGGGCCTTCCTCAGCCCCAGCATTTT. Looking up the rest from reference TRBV5-1 and TRBJ1-5 gives the full variable domain: KAGVTQTPRYLIKTRGQQVTLSCSPISGHRSVSWYQQTPGQGLQFLFEYFSETQRNKGNFPGRFSGRQFSNSRSEMNVSTLELGDSALYLCASSLGTGGLPQPQHFGDGTRLSIL.

V and J are TRBV4-2 and TRBJ2-1; 14 bases are a match to TRBD2. Germline trimming cut 4 bases from V and 7 bases from J; bases unmatched to any gene: 3. Germline V gene sequence: CDR1 LGHNA, CDR2 YNFKEQ. The CDR3 is made up of 15 amino acids. The DNA for the CDR3 is TGTGCCAGCAGCCGGGGACTAGCGGGAGAGAATGAGCAGTTCTTC. Translated: CASSRGLAGENEQFF.